These T cell receptor beta chains were read from a single sample in a study of control samples from healthy donors and cancer patients. This table comes from immunoSEQ multiplex PCR, and its TCRdb copy is limited to in-frame clones, with some not included. This table has about 110,000 clones, 90% appearing once. The sequenced sample consisted of blood. These receptor sequences come from a human donor in good health. The donor label of this sample is uncertain. The CDR3 runs from the conserved cysteine through the conserved F or W. A D gene is named only where the DNA matches it firmly. The size field is filled for only some rows; it gives once, few, many or a size class.

.,.,TRBV2,TRBJ1-5,TGTGCCAGCACCGAAGTAGGGCGGCAGCCCCAGCATTTT,CASTEVGRQPQHF
.,.,TRBV4-2,TRBJ2-7,TGTGCCAGCAGCCAAAGAGCAGCCGAGCAGTACTTC,CASSQRAAEQYF
.,TRBD1,TRBV19,TRBJ1-2,TGTGCCAGTAGTCCCCGACAGGGTTCGGATGGCTACACCTTC,CASSPRQGSDGYTF
.,.,TRBV27,TRBJ2-2,TGTGCCAGTTCTGGGGGGCTGAACACCGGGGAGCTGTTTTTT,CASSGGLNTGELFF
.,.,TRBV5-1,TRBJ1-2,TGCGCCAGCAGCTTGGAGGAGTGGACGGACGGCTACACCTTC,CASSLEEWTDGYTF
once,TRBD1,TRBV19,TRBJ1-1,TGTGCCGGCAGGGGGTCTGGCACTGAAGCTTTCTTT,CAGRGSGTEAFF
.,.,TRBV27,TRBJ2-5,TGTGCCAGCAGTATTCCGGGACACCAAGAGACCCAGTACTTC,CASSIPGHQETQYF
.,TRBD1,TRBV3-1/TRBV3-2,TRBJ2-3,TGTGCCAGCAGCGAACAGGGGTTGTCCACAGATACGCAGTATTTT,CASSEQGLSTDTQYF
once,.,TRBV18,TRBJ1-4,TGTGCCAGCTCACTCGGACTCGGCGAAAAACTGTTTTTT,CASSLGLGEKLFF
.,TRBD1,TRBV6-4,TRBJ1-5,TGTGCCAGCAGTGTGACAGGGGCCGATCAGCCCCAGCATTTT,CASSVTGADQPQHF
.,TRBD1,TRBV6-6,TRBJ1-5,TGTGCCAGCAGTTACTCGGACAGGGAATTTCGTCAGCCCCAGCATTTT,CASSYSDREFRQPQHF
once,.,TRBV7-3,TRBJ2-1,TGTGCCAGCAGCCCAGCCCCCCAGGGTGAGCAGTTCTTC,CASSPAPQGEQFF
few,.,TRBV11-2,TRBJ2-1,TGTGCCAGCAGCCAGCACGGCCTGGGCGTAGCGAATGAGCAGTTCTTC,CASSQHGLGVANEQFF
.,.,TRBV6-5,TRBJ1-4,TGTGCCAGCAGCGAGGCGGGGGCCGGTAGGGAAAAACTGTTTTTT,CASSEAGAGREKLFF
.,TRBD2,TRBV11-2,TRBJ2-1,TGTGCCAGCAGCAAGACTAGCGGGGGGAGAATTTCCTACAATGAGCAGTTCTTC,CASSKTSGGRISYNEQFF
.,.,TRBV3-1/TRBV3-2,TRBJ2-3,TGTGCCAGCAGCCAAGAAGTGCGAGATACGCAGTATTTT,CASSQEVRDTQYF
.,.,TRBV6-5,TRBJ2-7,TGTGCCAGCAGGCTGACAGAGCCCTACGAGCAGTACTTC,CASRLTEPYEQYF
.,.,TRBV6-5,TRBJ2-1,TGTGCCAGCAGTTACTCGATTGAGAGGAATGAGCAGTTCTTC,CASSYSIERNEQFF